This T cell receptor beta chain originates from a study of OX40 agonist ivuxolimab in advanced cancers. TCRdb's copy holds only in-frame clones and misses some; the assay was immunoSEQ multiplex PCR. This table holds 96,000 or so clones, roughly 91% found once. Looked up from germline, CDR1 is KGHSH and CDR2 is LQKENI. The CDR3 length is 15 residues. Trimming stripped 3 bases from V and 4 bases from J, with 15 bases between. This TCR was recovered from an adult with an advanced solid tumor such as melanoma, head and neck, liver or kidney cancer. The chain links TRBV18 to TRBJ1-2; D is possibly TRBD1 (6 bases). Specimen: CD4+ or CD8+ T cells sorted from blood, collected in a trial of the OX40 agonist ivuxolimab. The CDR3: CASSPSGVSFYGYTF. Written as DNA, the CDR3 is TGTGCCAGCTCACCCTCAGGGGTCTCCTTCTATGGCTACACCTTC. The entire variable domain, with the rest obtained from reference TRBV18 and TRBJ1-2, is as follows: NAGVMQNPRHLVRRRGQEARLRCSPMKGHSHVYWYRQLPEEGLKFMVYLQKENIIDESGMPKERFSAEFPKEGPSILRIQQVVRGDSAAYFCASSPSGVSFYGYTFGSGTRLTVV.